Detailed here is one TCR beta chain. Its antigen is currently unknown. V lost 5 bases and J 6 bases, leaving 15 bases between the germline ends. This CDR3 is built from 14 residues. The germline V gene encodes CDR1 WNHNN and CDR2 SYGVQD (reference sequence). The data were taken from a study of T cell repertoires in cytomegalovirus infection. Overall study context: Alongside well-studied HLA-B-restricted CMV epitopes, recently identified HLA-C-restricted CMV epitopes were also used.

A single record per CDR3 protein comes from TCRdb applying MiXCR to the reads. Found here are approximately 910,000 distinct CDR3 sequences, about a third of them singletons; the top ten hold 13%. The chain recombines TRBV10-1 with TRBJ2-3; D possibly matches TRBD1 or TRBD2 (5 bases each). The source material was cultured CD8+ T cells from PBMCs, sampled from culture after CMV antigen stimulation. The receptor was derived from a human donor in good health (CMV status not recorded). Some clones in this sample may be carry-over from other donors' samples. CDR3 DNA: TGCGCCAGCAGTACACGGGGCTCCTTGGATACGCAGTATTTT. Residues: CASSTRGSLDTQYF.